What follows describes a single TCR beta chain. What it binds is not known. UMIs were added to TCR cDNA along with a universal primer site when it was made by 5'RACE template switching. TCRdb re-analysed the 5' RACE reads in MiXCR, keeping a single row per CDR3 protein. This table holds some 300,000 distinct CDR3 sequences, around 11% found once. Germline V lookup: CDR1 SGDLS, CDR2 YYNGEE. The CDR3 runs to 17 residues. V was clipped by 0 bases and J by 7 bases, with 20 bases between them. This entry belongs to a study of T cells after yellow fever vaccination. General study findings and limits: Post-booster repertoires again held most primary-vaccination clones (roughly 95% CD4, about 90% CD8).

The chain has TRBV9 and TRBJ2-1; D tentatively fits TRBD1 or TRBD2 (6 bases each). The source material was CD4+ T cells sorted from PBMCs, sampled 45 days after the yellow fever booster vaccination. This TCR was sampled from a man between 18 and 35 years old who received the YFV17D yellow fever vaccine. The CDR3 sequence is CASSVAPGAPPWNEQFF. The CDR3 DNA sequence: TGTGCCAGCAGCGTAGCGCCGGGGGCGCCCCCATGGAATGAGCAGTTCTTC.